Here is one TCR beta chain with its context. The antigen remains unidentified. These data are taken from a study of CD8+ T cells in alopecia areata. Study-level points and caveats: Compared with normal scalp, lesional scalp had higher clonality and more expanded CD8+ clones. Patients showed less clear TCR sequence sharing than mice, possibly partly because of HLA diversity.

RNA was extracted and reverse transcribed into cDNA as the sequencing template. TCRdb's copy holds only in-frame clones and misses some; the assay was immunoSEQ multiplex PCR. The data show about 150,000 clones, around three fifths seen once. The V and J ends lost 0 bases and 5 bases respectively, with 16 bases between them. Germline CDR1 and CDR2: SGHTA and FQGNSA. This CDR3 spans 16 amino acids. Lesional scalp punch biopsies and peripheral blood came from alopecia areata patients. The sequencing here drew on CD4+ T cells sorted from blood, taken at week 0. The chain has TRBV7-2 and TRBJ2-5; D may be TRBD1 (5 bases). This sequence originates from a human donor with alopecia areata. CDR3 DNA: TGTGCCAGCAGCTTAGCTATCTCCGTAGCAGGGGAGACCCAGTACTTC. It specifies CASSLAISVAGETQYF.